This T cell receptor beta chain emerged from a study of blood T cell repertoires in COVID-19. Repertoires were generated with immunoSEQ multiplex PCR, while TCRdb's copy carries only in-frame clones and drops some. The profile shows 160,000 or so clones, roughly four fifths of them singletons. V shed 5 bases and J shed 0 bases, with 14 bases lying between them. CDR1 and CDR2 from the germline V gene are MDHEN and SYDVKM. The CDR3 consists of 15 residues. This clone was recorded a few times. The clonotype comes from a human donor in a cohort sampled during active COVID-19. The sample consisted of peripheral blood. V gene TRBV28 combines with J gene TRBJ2-7; D is undetermined. CDR3 in DNA: TGTGCCAGCAGTCCCCTCGGCAGGCTCTCCTACGAGCAGTACTTC. Residues: CASSPLGRLSYEQYF.